Following are 2 T cell receptor beta chains from one sample sequenced in a study of blood T cells in healthy people across ages. Next came a second PCR, run for about 7 to 12 cycles, which used a sample-barcoded 5' primer along with a J-beta primer mix. Each CDR3 protein is one row after TCRdb ran MiXCR on the 5' RACE reads. Of hundreds of thousands of distinct CDR3 sequences in the sample, 56% were seen once. The sequenced sample was blood. The receptors were gathered from a man in his forties or fifties in good health.

The rearrangement links TRBV25-1 to TRBJ2-1; 7 bases are a match to TRBD2. The CDR3 extends over 15 amino acids. Germline V CDR1 and CDR2: MGHDK, SYGVNS. After removal of 6 bases from V and 5 bases from J, the junction contained 10 bases not matched to a gene. The CDR3 sequence is CASRASGRGNNEQFF. DNA for the CDR3: TGTGCCAGCAGAGCTAGTGGGCGGGGGAACAATGAGCAGTTCTTC. The entire variable domain, with the rest obtained from reference TRBV25-1 and TRBJ2-1, is as follows: EADIYQTPRYLVIGTGKKITLECSQTMGHDKMYWYQQDPGMELHLIHYSYGVNSTEKGDLSSESTVSRIRTEHFPLTLESARPSHTSQYLCASRASGRGNNEQFFGPGTRLTVL.

There are many counts of this clonotype. The genes are TRBV6-5 and TRBJ1-1, with unresolved D. V dropped 6 bases and J dropped 1 base, with 3 bases sitting between them. Germline V lookup: CDR1 MNHEY, CDR2 SVGAGI. The CDR3 is 11 amino acids. The CDR3 spells CASSGNTEAFF. The CDR3 DNA reads as TGTGCCAGCAGCGGGAACACTGAAGCTTTCTTT.